This T cell receptor (beta chain) came from a study of blood T cells in healthy people across ages. General study results and limits: In the absence of known donor CMV status, changes in expanded clonotypes were possibly confounded.

Then a second PCR, running about 6 to 11 cycles, was carried out with a sample-barcoded 5' primer and a J-beta primer mix. The study obtained at least 2.5 million CDR3-containing paired-end reads from every sample. TCRdb redid the calling of the 5' RACE reads with MiXCR, one entry per CDR3 protein. The profile shows 600,000 to 1,000,000 distinct CDR3 sequences, approximately 25% of them singletons. Comments on this clonotype: Its antigen is unidentified.

V gave up 6 bases and J gave up 11 bases, with 13 bases separating them. The CDR3 has 12 amino acids. In germline, CDR1 is MDHEN, CDR2 SYDVKM. These sequences were also reported in another study, on T cells of mothers and their children. That work contributes: Each child contributed around 3 million TCR beta CDR3 reads, while each mother contributed over 8 million.

This chain connects TRBV28 to TRBJ1-4; tentatively, D is TRBD1 (5 bases). This TCR was recovered from a boy aged 5-17 years in good health. Sequenced material: blood. CDR3 sequence reads: CASSLLGEKLFF. CDR3 bases: TGTGCCAGCAGCCTACTGGGGGAGAAACTGTTTTTT. The variable domain in full, completed from reference TRBV28 and TRBJ1-4, reads DVKVTQSSRYLVKRTGEKVFLECVQDMDHENMFWYRQDPGLGLRLIYFSYDVKMKEKGDIPEGYSVSREKKERFSLILESASTNQTSMYLCASSLLGEKLFFGSGTQLSVL.